This T cell receptor beta chain was retrieved from a study of T cell changes during pregnancy in multiple sclerosis. The V gene end was trimmed by 1 base and the J gene end by 7 bases; junction bases not matched to a gene: 17. This CDR3 has 18 amino acids. From germline, CDR1 is KGHSH and CDR2 LQKENI. TCRdb's copy holds only in-frame clones and misses some; the assay was immunoSEQ multiplex PCR. The sample includes 30,000 to 40,000 clones, 85% to 90% of them seen just once. The sequence derives from a female donor with multiple sclerosis, enrolled in a pregnancy study. This sample comprised CD4+ T cells from peripheral blood mononuclear cells, obtained before pregnancy. The chain links TRBV18 to TRBJ2-5; 8 nucleotides line up with TRBD2. DNA of the CDR3: TGTGCCAGCTCACCACGAGGAAATCTAGCGGGCGTTGGGGGGACCCAGTACTTC. This sequence encodes CASSPRGNLAGVGGTQYF.